The present T cell receptor (beta chain) was sequenced within a study of blood T cells in healthy people across ages. Regarding the study as a whole: With naive T cell percentage, TCR beta diversity showed a strong correlation.

Germline lookup yields CDR1 SGHTA and CDR2 FQGNSA. V was trimmed by 1 base and J by 5 bases, leaving 15 bases between them. This CDR3 has 15 residues. Remarks on this clonotype: The antigen is undetermined.

Alongside a J-beta primer mix, a sample-barcoded 5' primer served in a second PCR lasting about 7 to 12 cycles. TCRdb independently ran MiXCR on the 5' RACE reads; one entry per CDR3 protein. Altogether around 2 million distinct CDR3 sequences are present, approximately 39% being singletons, with the ten largest covering roughly 23%. Sequenced: blood. The clonotype originates from a human donor in good health. This chain connects TRBV7-2 to TRBJ2-7; D may be TRBD1 (6 bases). For the CDR3, the DNA is TGTGCCAGCAGCTTAGTTTCACGGACAGCGAACGAGCAGTACTTC. This gives the protein CASSLVSRTANEQYF.